These T cell receptor beta chains were read from a single sample in a study of shared clonotypes between healthy human individuals. The method was immunoSEQ multiplex PCR; TCRdb's version includes in-frame clones alone and lacks a portion of them. The top ten clones hold 1.7% of a sample with about 2,100,000 clones, roughly 91% of them seen once. Source material: naive CD8+ T cells from PBMCs. The receptors come from a man aged 18 to 30 in good health. Some clones in this sample may be carry-over from other donors' samples. The CDR3 runs from the conserved cysteine through the conserved F or W. The D gene is left open where the match is weak. Clone sizes are given selectively: once, few, many, or a class where the clone is expanded.

v_gene	j_gene	d_gene	abundance	CDR3nt	CDR3aa
TRBV11-2	TRBJ2-7	.	.	TGTGCCAGCAGCTCCTTCGATCTTTACGAGCAGTACTTC	CASSSFDLYEQYF
TRBV1	TRBJ1-1	.	few	TGCACCAGCAGCCAACCCGGGACAGGGTGGAGGAACACTGAAGCTTTCTTT	CTSSQPGTGWRNTEAFF
TRBV28	TRBJ2-7	.	once	TGTGCCAGCAGTTTACCCCAGCTCGAGCAGTACTTC	CASSLPQLEQYF
TRBV28	TRBJ2-3	.	.	TGTGCCAGCAGTCCCACTAGCACAGATACGCAGTATTTT	CASSPTSTDTQYF
TRBV4-3	TRBJ2-3	.	.	TGCGCCAGCAGCCAAGATTATCAACCAGCAGATACGCAGTATTTT	CASSQDYQPADTQYF
TRBV30	TRBJ1-5	.	.	TGTGCCTGGAGGCGCGGATATAGCAATCAGCCCCAGCATTTT	CAWRRGYSNQPQHF
TRBV7-9	TRBJ1-2	.	few	TGTGCCAGCAGCTTCTGGGGCGCTCGGGGGGACTATGGCTACACCTTC	CASSFWGARGDYGYTF
TRBV5-6	TRBJ2-6	.	.	TGTGCCAGCAACAACCTCAGAGGGGGGTACTCTGGGGCCAACGTCCTGACTTTC	CASNNLRGGYSGANVLTF
TRBV29-1	TRBJ2-7	TRBD1	.	TGCAGCGTTCGTCCCGGGACAGGGGGCTACGAGCAGTACTTC	CSVRPGTGGYEQYF
TRBV12-5	TRBJ1-1	.	.	TGTGCTAGTGGTTTTGAGGGAATGAACACTGAAGCTTTCTTT	CASGFEGMNTEAFF